This TCR beta chain was sequenced for a study of CD8+CD57+ T cells in acquired aplastic anemia. V gave up 7 bases and J gave up 10 bases, with 13 bases separating them. Germline lookup yields CDR1 SNHLY and CDR2 FYNNEI. This CDR3 is 12 amino acids long. Patients selected for sequencing had displayed CD8+CD57+ cell expansion by flow cytometry. Genomic DNA acted as the template from which TCR beta VDJ combination and CDR3 sequence profiling were carried out. Via MiXCR, TCRdb re-called the reads, giving one row per CDR3 protein. The sample has about 150,000 distinct CDR3 sequences; less than 50% are singletons.

Material: sorted CD4+, CD8+, or CD8+CD57+ T cells (not recorded which) from PBMCs. V is TRBV2 and J is TRBJ2-2, with a tentative D call TRBD1 (6 bases). The clonotype was recovered from a human donor with aplastic anemia. CDR3 residues: CASKTGPEELFF. As DNA, the CDR3 is TGTGCCAGCAAAACAGGGCCCGAGGAGCTGTTTTTT.